There are many counts of the clone carrying this T cell receptor (beta chain). Cells sorted as Tregs were CD4+, CD25+ and CD127-/low. MiXCR was run by TCRdb on the 5' RACE reads, yielding one entry per CDR3 protein. The data show over 40,000 distinct CDR3 sequences, with 20% to 25% seen just once and less than 5% held by the top ten. The CDR3 runs 14 residues. CDR1 and CDR2 (germline): SGHRS, YFSETQ. Trimming pared 5 bases from V and 8 bases from J, leaving 16 bases between. V usage is TRBV5-1 and J usage is TRBJ1-4; D perhaps matches TRBD1 (6 bases). The TCR sequence derives from a female donor with breast cancer. Sequencing was carried out using Tregs sorted from blood. CDR3 in DNA: TGCGCCAGCAGGCCTACAGGGTCCTCGGAAAAACTGTTTTTT. It is translated as CASRPTGSSEKLFF.